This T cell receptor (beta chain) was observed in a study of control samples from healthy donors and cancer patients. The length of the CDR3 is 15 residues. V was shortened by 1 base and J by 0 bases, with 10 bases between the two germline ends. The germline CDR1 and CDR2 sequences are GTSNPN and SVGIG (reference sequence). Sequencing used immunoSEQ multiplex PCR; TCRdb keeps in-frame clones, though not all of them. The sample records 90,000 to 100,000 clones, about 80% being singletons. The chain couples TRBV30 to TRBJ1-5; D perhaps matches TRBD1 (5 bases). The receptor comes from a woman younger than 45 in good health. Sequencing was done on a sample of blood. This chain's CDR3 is CAWSATGYSNQPQHF. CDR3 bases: TGTGCCTGGAGTGCAACAGGATATAGCAATCAGCCCCAGCATTTT.